The clone carrying this TCR beta chain showed up many times. The antigen is not known. Only patients with CD8+CD57+ cell expansion on flow cytometry were chosen for sequencing. Each patient had severe acquired aplastic anemia. This record comes from a study of CD8+CD57+ T cells in acquired aplastic anemia. Study-wide context: Sorted CD4+ plus CD8+ cells gave DNA averaging roughly 3 ug.

Overall study results and limits: Comparison of patients with controls identified 25 to 35 shared CD8+ CDR3 sequences. Statistical testing detected no significant gap in CD8+ Simpson's diversity between patients and controls.

Genomic DNA, serving as template, underwent TCR beta VDJ and CDR3 profiling. Using its own MiXCR run on the reads, TCRdb lists one record per CDR3 protein. The table lists 200,000 to 250,000 distinct CDR3 sequences, approximately 60% of them singletons. Germline loops: CDR1 MNHEY, CDR2 SMNVEV (reference sequence). The CDR3 has 14 residues. With V trimmed by 8 bases and J by 7 bases, 14 bases remained unmatched. This clonotype originated in a human donor with aplastic anemia. J is TRBJ2-7 and V is TRBV27; 7 positions agree with TRBD1. The sample consisted of sorted CD4+, CD8+, or CD8+CD57+ T cells (not recorded which) from PBMCs. The CDR3 sequence is CASSRGGLGWEQYF. In nucleotides, the CDR3 is TGTGCCAGCTCACGAGGGGGCCTCGGATGGGAGCAGTACTTC.